A single sample is the source of the 8 T cell receptor beta chains below, sequenced in a study of T cells in Graves' hyperthyroidism and ophthalmopathy. It was RNA transcripts that yielded the amplified TCR beta CDR3 regions. Researchers ran a first-round RT-PCR on the TCR CDR3 using the HTBI primer set. One entry per CDR3 protein results from TCRdb running MiXCR on the multiplex PCR reads. This sample has 400,000 to 450,000 distinct CDR3 sequences, with roughly 14% found just once. Sequenced input: blood. Every receptor here comes from a man aged 18-30 years with Graves' ophthalmopathy.

This clonotype has a count of ten or more. The chain has TRBV27 and TRBJ2-1; 10 bases are shared with TRBD1. The junction had 12 bases not matched to a gene; V was cut back by 5 bases and J by 5 bases. CDR1 and CDR2 (germline): MNHEY, SMNVEV (reference sequence). CDR3 size: 17 residues. CDR3 residues: CASSPTYGTGVNNEQFF. In nucleotides, the CDR3 is TGTGCCAGCAGTCCAACTTACGGGACAGGGGTGAACAATGAGCAGTTCTTC.

The chain combines TRBV9 with TRBJ2-1, with 9 bases aligning to TRBD1. CDR1 and CDR2 (germline): SGDLS, YYNGEE. V gave up 0 bases and J gave up 4 bases; unmatched junction bases: 5. The CDR3 runs to 16 residues. The CDR3 bases are TGTGCCAGCAGCGTAGATGAGGACAGGGGATACAATGAGCAGTTCTTC. Translation gives CASSVDEDRGYNEQFF.

The sample holds one count of this clonotype. A much larger clone differs from this one at a single base, so this may be a read error. V gene TRBV2 combines with J gene TRBJ1-2, with 10 positions matching TRBD1. Germline CDR1 and CDR2: SNHLY and FYNNEI. V lost 8 bases to trimming and J lost 8 bases; unmatched junction nucleotides: 8. The CDR3 is 13 amino acids. The CDR3 sequence is CASLRTGGSGYTF. CDR3 nucleotides: TGTGCCAGCCTCCGGACAGGGGGAAGCGGCTACACCTTC.

This clonotype was counted many times. As DNA, the CDR3 is TGTGCCAGCAGCTTGACGGAATTATCAGAGACCCAGTACTTC. Protein sequence: CASSLTELSETQYF. The chain couples TRBV5-6 to TRBJ2-5; the D is unclear. The CDR3 runs 14 residues. Germline CDR1 and CDR2: SGHDT and YYEEEE. V lost 1 base and J lost 4, with 11 bases in between. The full variable domain, rest sourced from reference TRBV5-6 and TRBJ2-5, is DAGVTQSPTHLIKTRGQQVTLRCSPKSGHDTVSWYQQALGQGPQFIFQYYEEEERQRGNFPDRFSGHQFPNYSSELNVNALLLGDSALYLCASSLTELSETQYFGPGTRLLVL.

This clonotype was recorded many times. The gene calls are TRBV5-1 and TRBJ2-3; TRBD1 aligns across 7 bases. J gave up 5 bases and V 0 bases, and 9 bases lay outside the gene matches. CDR1 is SGHRS, CDR2 YFSETQ, per germline. The CDR3 has 16 residues. The CDR3: CASSLGTGPRKDTQYF. CDR3 in DNA: TGCGCCAGCAGCTTGGGGACAGGACCCCGGAAAGATACGCAGTATTTT.

This clonotype was counted at least ten times. The chain recombines TRBV11-2 with TRBJ2-5; possible D gene TRBD2, 6 bases. CDR1 and CDR2 from the germline V gene are SGHAT and FQNNGV. This CDR3 is built from 14 residues. V was cut by 5 bases and J by 0 bases, with 10 bases left in between. The CDR3 loop is CASSPGGYQETQYF. The DNA for the CDR3 is TGTGCCAGCAGCCCCGGGGGATACCAAGAGACCCAGTACTTC.

This clonotype was seen at least ten times. V is TRBV7-2 and J is TRBJ2-2; tentative D call: TRBD1 (6 bases). This CDR3 has 16 amino acids. The ends were cut back, 5 bases at V and 5 bases at J, with 18 bases in the middle. Looked up from germline, CDR1 is SGHTA and CDR2 is FQGNSA. The CDR3 DNA follows: TGTGCCAGCAGCAACTACCAAAAACAGGGAACCGGGGAGCTGTTTTTT. This encodes CASSNYQKQGTGELFF.

This clonotype was seen many times. The chain carries TRBV6-6 and TRBJ2-7; perhaps TRBD1 as D (6 bases). V was clipped by 0 bases and J by 2 bases, with 14 bases between them. CDR3 length: 16 amino acids. Per germline, CDR1 MNHNY and CDR2 SVGAGI (reference sequence). The CDR3 reads CASSYSGQGKAYEQYF. The CDR3 nucleotides are TGTGCCAGCAGTTACTCGGGCCAGGGGAAAGCCTACGAGCAGTACTTC.